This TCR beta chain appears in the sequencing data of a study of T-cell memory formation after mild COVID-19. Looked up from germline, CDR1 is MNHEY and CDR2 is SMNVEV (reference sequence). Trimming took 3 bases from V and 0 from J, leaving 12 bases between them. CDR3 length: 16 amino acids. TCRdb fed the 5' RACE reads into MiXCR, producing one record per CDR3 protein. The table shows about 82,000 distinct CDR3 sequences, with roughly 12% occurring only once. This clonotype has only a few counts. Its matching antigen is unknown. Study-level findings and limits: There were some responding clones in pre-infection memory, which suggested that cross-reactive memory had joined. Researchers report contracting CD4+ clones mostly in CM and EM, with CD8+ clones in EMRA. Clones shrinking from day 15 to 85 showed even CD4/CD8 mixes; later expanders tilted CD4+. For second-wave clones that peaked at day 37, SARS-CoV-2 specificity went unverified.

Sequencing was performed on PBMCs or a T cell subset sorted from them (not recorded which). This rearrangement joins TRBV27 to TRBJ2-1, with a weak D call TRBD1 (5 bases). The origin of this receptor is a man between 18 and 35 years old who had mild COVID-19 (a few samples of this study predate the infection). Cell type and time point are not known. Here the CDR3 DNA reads TGTGCCAGCAGTTTCGACAGCTCGAGCTCCTACAATGAGCAGTTCTTC. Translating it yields CASSFDSSSSYNEQFF.